These 21 T cell receptor beta chains were all obtained from the same sample, sequenced in a study of T-cell memory formation after mild COVID-19 (dated by TCRdb to about 2021). The method was 5' RACE. Sequencing was performed on an Illumina NovaSeq 6000. The public sequencing data were trimmed at Q25 with fastp and processed into clonotypes with MiXCR by TCRdb, which kept only in-frame beta chains. Every entry covers one CDR3 protein and lists the most common genes and DNA from its rows. A total of hundreds of thousands of distinct CDR3 sequences appear in this sample, more than 15% of them only once. About a fifth of the sample comes from the top ten. The sequencing sample was made of PBMCs or a T cell subset sorted from them (not recorded which). Receptors were obtained from a man younger than 35 who had mild COVID-19 (a few samples of this study predate the infection). The sample titles of this study are shuffled in the database, so cell type and time point are left out; the donor was told from shared clones.

This clonotype showed up just a few times. The chain uses TRBV7-6 and TRBJ2-7, with D perhaps matching TRBD1 (6 bases). Per the germline V gene, CDR1 is SGHVS and CDR2 is FNYEAQ. V was trimmed by 1 base and J by 4 bases, leaving 14 bases between them. The CDR3 length is 15 residues. The CDR3 reads CASSLGQGNWYEQYF. In DNA, the CDR3 is TGTGCCAGCAGCTTAGGGCAGGGGAACTGGTACGAGCAGTACTTC.

The J gene is TRBJ2-7, the V gene TRBV15; D is undetermined. The CDR3 is made up of 12 amino acids. V was shortened by 0 bases and J by 3 bases, with 3 bases between the two germline ends. CDR1 is LNHNV and CDR2 is YYDKDF in the germline V gene (reference sequence). CDR3 amino acids: CATSRDLYEQYF. The CDR3, as DNA: TGTGCCACCAGCAGAGACCTCTACGAGCAGTACTTC.

This clonotype was seen a few times. The chain combines TRBV7-9 with TRBJ2-1; 7 bases fit TRBD2. Trimming removed 10 bases from V and 0 bases from J; junction bases left unmatched: 6. This CDR3 comprises 14 residues. Germline-derived CDR1 and CDR2 are SEHNR and FQNEAQ (reference sequence). This CDR3 is CATTGGGSYNEQFF. The CDR3 nucleotides read TGTGCCACCACGGGGGGAGGCTCCTACAATGAGCAGTTCTTC.

The CDR3 loop reads CAISVKRGGNEQFF. The CDR3 region has the DNA TGTGCCATCAGTGTGAAGCGGGGGGGCAACGAGCAGTTCTTC. The V gene is TRBV10-3, the J gene TRBJ2-1, with 10 nucleotides matching TRBD2. The CDR3 covers 14 residues. Germline CDR1 and CDR2: ENHRY and SYGVKD. V was pared by 4 bases and J by 10 bases, with 7 bases of the junction left unmatched.

In this sample, this clonotype turned up a few times. The rearrangement links TRBV5-4 to TRBJ1-1, with D possibly TRBD1 on 5 matching bases. The CDR3 extends over 14 amino acids. V was cut by 2 bases and J by 1 base, with 9 bases left in between. CDR1 SGHNT and CDR2 YYREEE come from the germline V gene (reference sequence). CDR3 loop: CASSLKGANTEAFF. For the CDR3, the DNA is TGTGCCAGCAGCTTAAAAGGGGCGAACACTGAAGCTTTCTTT.

This clonotype was found many times. The CDR3 sequence is CASSWKNPGLAGARGNIQYF. CDR3 coding DNA: TGCGCCAGCAGCTGGAAGAATCCGGGACTAGCGGGGGCCCGAGGAAACATTCAGTACTTC. The chain has TRBV5-1 and TRBJ2-4; TRBD2 matches 14 bases. In germline, CDR1 is SGHRS, CDR2 YFSETQ. This CDR3 spans 20 amino acids. J lost 6 bases, V lost 3 bases, and 17 bases had no gene match.

The rearrangement links TRBV11-1 to TRBJ1-1; no reliable D call. The CDR3 length is 14 residues. V was cut by 5 bases and J by 3 bases, with 13 bases left in between. Germline CDR1 is SGHAT and CDR2 is FQDESV (reference sequence). The DNA of the CDR3 is TGTGCCAGCAGCCTTCACAGACTCCACACTGAAGCTTTCTTT. Residues: CASSLHRLHTEAFF.

In this sample, this clonotype turned up a few times. V is TRBV6-5 and J is TRBJ1-2, with D maybe TRBD1 (5 bases). Germline CDR1 is MNHEY and CDR2 is SVGAGI. V was trimmed by 7 bases and J by 8 bases, leaving 14 bases between them. The CDR3 extends over 12 amino acids. The CDR3 sequence is CASKDYRRGYTF. CDR3 DNA: TGTGCCAGCAAAGACTACAGGAGGGGCTACACCTTC.

This clonotype has more than one count but fewer than ten. The V call is TRBV12-3 or TRBV12-4, the J call TRBJ2-1; no clear D gene. The CDR3 runs 14 residues. Between the trimmed V and J ends, which lost 4 bases and 4 bases, there was a span of 11 bases. CDR3 sequence: CASSYSGQYNEQFF. For the CDR3, the DNA is TGTGCCAGCAGTTACTCGGGTCAATACAATGAGCAGTTCTTC.

This clonotype was seen more than once but under ten times. The chain uses TRBV7-8 and TRBJ2-6; 9 nucleotides match TRBD1. Per the germline V gene, CDR1 is SGHVS and CDR2 is FQNEAQ. CDR3 size: 17 residues. With 7 bases clipped from V and 3 bases from J, the junction kept 10 bases outside the gene matches. This CDR3 reads CASIRDRVFGGANVLTF. Here the CDR3 DNA reads TGTGCCAGCATCCGGGACAGGGTCTTCGGTGGGGCCAACGTCCTGACTTTC.

The rearrangement links TRBV12-3 or TRBV12-4 to TRBJ2-5; D may correspond to TRBD1 or TRBD2 (5 bases each). The germline V and J ends were trimmed by 6 bases and 4 bases, with 12 bases remaining between them. The length of the CDR3 is 13 residues. The CDR3 DNA follows: TGTGCCAGCAGCCGAGGGGTAGGAGAGACCCAGTACTTC. It translates to CASSRGVGETQYF.

This clonotype was seen a handful of times. This chain joins TRBV18 and TRBJ2-7, with 7 bases fitting TRBD1. The germline gives CDR1 KGHSH, CDR2 LQKENI. After removal of 5 bases from V and 7 bases from J, the junction contained 11 bases not matched to a gene. This CDR3 spans 14 amino acids. In DNA form, the CDR3 reads TGTGCCAGCTCATCTCAGCGACAGGGTCATGAGCAGTACTTC. Encoded protein: CASSSQRQGHEQYF.

V and J are TRBV7-2 and TRBJ1-2, with D maybe TRBD1 (6 bases). From germline, CDR1 is SGHTA and CDR2 FQGNSA. Trimming pared 5 bases from V and 5 bases from J, leaving 24 bases between. CDR3 length: 17 residues. As DNA, the CDR3 is TGTGCCAGCAGCCCCCCCGGGGGGCGATTCCTGGGGTATGGCTACACCTTC. This translates into CASSPPGGRFLGYGYTF.

CDR3 coding DNA: TGTGCCAGCAGCCCCGGGCATGTGGGGTACAATGAGCAGTTCTTC. This translates into CASSPGHVGYNEQFF. The rearrangement uses TRBV5-4 and TRBJ2-1; D not resolved. V gave up 4 bases and J gave up 4 bases, with 15 bases separating them. CDR1 and CDR2 (germline): SGHNT, YYREEE (reference sequence). CDR3 length: 15 amino acids.

This clonotype has a handful of counts. The chain is built from TRBV6-5 and TRBJ1-4, with 8 bases lining up with TRBD1. Germline loops: CDR1 MNHEY, CDR2 SVGAGI. CDR3 size: 14 residues. V trimming: 6 bases; J trimming: 7 bases; junction bases outside the gene matches: 7. The CDR3 DNA follows: TGTGCCAGCAGAGGTCCAGGGACAGGTGAAAAACTGTTTTTT. Its protein product is CASRGPGTGEKLFF.

This rearrangement joins TRBV7-9 to TRBJ2-1, with D possibly TRBD2 on 6 matching bases. Trimming left V 3 bases short and J 0 bases short, with 18 bases between. In germline, CDR1 is SEHNR, CDR2 FQNEAQ (reference sequence). The CDR3 has 18 residues. The CDR3 sequence is CASSFLRLRERSYNEQFF. CDR3 nucleotide sequence: TGTGCCAGCAGCTTCCTCCGCTTGCGGGAACGCTCCTACAATGAGCAGTTCTTC.

This clonotype was observed a few times. The rearrangement links TRBV2 to TRBJ2-4; possibly TRBD1 for D (6 bases). Trimming took off 4 bases at V and 0 bases at J, with 19 bases between the two ends. The CDR3 runs to 18 residues. CDR1 is SNHLY and CDR2 is FYNNEI in the germline V gene. The CDR3 DNA follows: TGTGCCAGCAGTGGCTCCTCTCTGGGGGCCAGAGCCAAAAACATTCAGTACTTC. Translating it yields CASSGSSLGARAKNIQYF.

V and J are TRBV19 and TRBJ1-2; TRBD1 might be the D (5 bases). Germline V gene lookup returns CDR1 LNHDA and CDR2 SQIVND (reference sequence). V was clipped by 7 bases and J by 6 bases, with 12 bases between them. The CDR3 runs to 12 residues. Here the CDR3 reads CASNQGAHGYTF. The CDR3 DNA is TGTGCCAGTAACCAGGGAGCTCATGGCTACACCTTC.

This clonotype has just a few counts. V is TRBV9 and J is TRBJ1-4; unclear D gene. V was trimmed by 5 bases and J by 8 bases, leaving 16 bases between them. CDR3 length equals 14 residues. Germline CDR1 is SGDLS and CDR2 is YYNGEE. The CDR3 protein is CASSQWNSGEKLFF. Written as DNA, the CDR3 is TGTGCCAGCAGTCAGTGGAACTCGGGAGAAAAACTGTTTTTT. The full variable domain, completed using reference TRBV9 and TRBJ1-4, is DSGVTQTPKHLITATGQRVTLRCSPRSGDLSVYWYQQSLDQGLQFLIQYYNGEERAKGNILERFSAQQFPDLHSELNLSSLELGDSALYFCASSQWNSGEKLFFGSGTQLSVL.

The chain joins TRBV7-2 to TRBJ1-1; D is unresolved. Germline loops: CDR1 SGHTA, CDR2 FQGNSA. V was cut by 5 bases and J by 0 bases, with 10 bases left in between. The CDR3 totals 14 residues. CDR3 amino acids: CASSVGRLNTEAFF. The CDR3, as DNA: TGTGCCAGCAGCGTGGGCAGATTGAACACTGAAGCTTTCTTT.

The chain has TRBV6-1 and TRBJ2-7; the D call may be TRBD1 or TRBD2 (5 bases each). Germline assignment: CDR1 MNHNS and CDR2 SASEGT. The CDR3 spans 15 residues. The V end lost 4 bases, the J end lost 0 bases, and 13 bases lay between the germline ends. The CDR3 loop is CASSVLGPSSYEQYV. CDR3 sequence (DNA): TGTGCCAGCAGTGTGTTGGGACCTTCCTCCTACGAGCAGTACGTC.